Below are 4 T cell receptor beta chains sequenced from a single sample in a study of T cells in Graves' hyperthyroidism and ophthalmopathy. RNA transcripts provided the source from which TCR beta CDR3 regions were amplified. Using the HTBI primer set, a first-round RT-PCR was run on the TCR CDR3. TCRdb called the multiplex PCR reads again in MiXCR, with one record for every CDR3 protein. Of under 550,000 distinct CDR3 sequences detected, approximately 13% appear once; the ten largest clones hold 5.3%. Sequencing input: blood. The receptors stem from a woman in her late teens or twenties with Graves' hyperthyroidism.

This clonotype was seen ten or more times. The chain joins TRBV29-1 to TRBJ2-5; D gene unclear. This CDR3 has 12 residues. V was trimmed by 7 bases and J by 4 bases, leaving 13 bases between them. The germline V gene has CDR1 SQVTM and CDR2 ANQGSEA. The CDR3: CSATLVRETQYF. CDR3 DNA sequence: TGCAGCGCGACGCTAGTACGAGAGACCCAGTACTTC.

This clonotype was observed at least ten times. The rearrangement joins TRBV4-1 to TRBJ2-1; the match to TRBD2 covers 9 bases. The CDR3 spans 16 residues. Germline CDR1 is MGHRA and CDR2 is YSYEKL. J gave up 4 bases and V 3 bases, and 7 bases lay outside the gene matches. The CDR3 spells CASSQPGLASYNEQFF. In DNA form, the CDR3 reads TGCGCCAGCAGCCAGCCGGGACTAGCCTCTTACAATGAGCAGTTCTTC.

The genes are TRBV20-1 and TRBJ2-5; TRBD1 matches 9 bases. CDR1 and CDR2 from the germline V gene are DFQATT and SNEGSKA (reference sequence). The trim removed 6 bases at V and 4 bases at J, leaving 15 bases unmatched. CDR3 size: 16 residues. The CDR3 DNA reads as TGCAGTGCCAGCGGCTATGAACTACAGGGGGCAGAGACCCAGTACTTC. This codes for CSASGYELQGAETQYF.

This clonotype has just a few counts. The chain recombines TRBV5-4 with TRBJ2-1, with D possibly TRBD2 on 6 matching bases. The CDR3 loop spans 15 amino acids. V lost 4 bases to trimming and J lost 0 bases, with 11 bases between them. The germline CDR1 and CDR2 sequences are SGHNT and YYREEE (reference sequence). The DNA for the CDR3 is TGTGCCAGCAGCATAAAAGCGGGCTCCTACAATGAGCAGTTCTTC. Protein sequence: CASSIKAGSYNEQFF.